These T cell receptor beta chains were read from a single sample in a study of blood T cell repertoires in COVID-19. Here immunoSEQ multiplex PCR was the method, and the copy in TCRdb shows in-frame clones only, minus some. This table has about 190,000 clones, roughly 80% appearing once. Sequenced input: peripheral blood. These receptors were taken from a man aged 55 to 69 with acute or convalescent COVID-19. Both conserved end residues are part of each CDR3. Fields, in order: D gene, V gene, clone size, J gene, CDR3 protein, CDR3 DNA. A D gene is named only where the DNA matches it firmly. Expanded clones get a size class; other rows say once, few or many, or leave the size out.

TRBD2,TRBV11-1,.,TRBJ2-1,CASSAKLAGEQFF,TGTGCCAGCAGCGCCAAACTAGCGGGTGAGCAGTTCTTC
TRBD1,TRBV11-2,.,TRBJ1-2,CASSLEAGGAYGYTF,TGTGCCAGCAGCTTAGAGGCAGGGGGCGCTTATGGCTACACCTTC
.,TRBV5-4,.,TRBJ1-3,CASSLAGSPGNTIYF,TGTGCCAGCAGCTTGGCCGGGAGCCCTGGAAACACCATATATTTT
TRBD2,TRBV4-1,.,TRBJ2-1,CASSHKPTGGDTSSHNEQFF,TGCGCCAGCAGCCATAAACCTACGGGGGGGGATACTAGTTCCCACAATGAGCAGTTCTTC
TRBD1,TRBV30,few,TRBJ1-5,CAWSAGTGAVIQPQHF,TGTGCCTGGAGTGCTGGGACAGGGGCAGTGATTCAGCCCCAGCATTTT
.,TRBV4-1,.,TRBJ2-7,CASSHSAGPYEQYF,TGCGCCAGCAGCCACTCCGCAGGGCCCTACGAGCAGTACTTC
.,TRBV21-1,.,TRBJ2-1,CASSKNEREGNEQFF,TGTGCCAGCAGCAAGAACGAGCGGGAGGGGAATGAGCAGTTCTTC
.,TRBV11-3,.,TRBJ2-3,CASSLGGQSSTDTQYF,TGTGCCAGCAGCTTAGGGGGCCAATCTAGCACAGATACGCAGTATTTT
.,TRBV6-5,.,TRBJ1-1,CASSYRVTMNTEAFF,TGTGCCAGCAGTTACCGGGTAACCATGAACACTGAAGCTTTCTTT
TRBD1,TRBV2,.,TRBJ2-7,CASRGTDYSYEQYF,TGTGCCAGCAGGGGGACAGATTACTCCTACGAGCAGTACTTC
.,TRBV7-2,.,TRBJ2-7,CASSFQGSYEQYF,TGTGCCAGCAGCTTTCAGGGGTCATACGAGCAGTACTTC
.,TRBV3-1/TRBV3-2,.,TRBJ1-2,CASSQRPYGYTF,TGTGCCAGCAGCCAACGTCCCTATGGCTACACCTTC
TRBD1,TRBV5-1,few,TRBJ1-3,CASSSGQGWSGNTIYF,TGCGCCAGCAGCTCAGGACAGGGGTGGTCCGGAAACACCATATATTTT
.,TRBV7-2,.,TRBJ2-7,CASSLTYEQYF,TGTGCCAGCAGCCTAACCTACGAGCAGTACTTC
TRBD1,TRBV4-1,.,TRBJ2-3,CASSQRQGRTDTQYF,TGCGCCAGCAGCCAGAGACAGGGCCGCACAGATACGCAGTATTTT
TRBD1,TRBV2,.,TRBJ1-6,CASSRGNPSSYNSPLHF,TGTGCCAGCAGCAGGGGGAACCCGAGCTCCTATAATTCACCCCTCCACTTT
.,TRBV6-5,.,TRBJ2-1,CASSLGGEAYNEQFF,TGTGCCAGCAGTTTGGGGGGAGAAGCCTACAATGAGCAGTTCTTC
.,TRBV7-2,.,TRBJ2-7,CASSLALGYYEQYF,TGTGCCAGCAGCTTAGCGCTCGGGTACTACGAGCAGTACTTC
TRBD1,TRBV15,.,TRBJ1-1,CATRTGGNTEAFF,TGTGCCACGCGGACAGGGGGGAACACTGAAGCTTTCTTT
TRBD2,TRBV27,.,TRBJ2-2,CASSPRAGPDTGELFF,TGTGCCAGCAGTCCTAGAGCGGGACCTGACACCGGGGAGCTGTTTTTT
.,TRBV11-2,.,TRBJ2-7,CASSLQGSYEQYF,TGTGCCAGCAGCTTGCAGGGGTCCTACGAGCAGTACTTC
TRBD2,TRBV6-5,.,TRBJ2-3,CASSYAGTSGTDTQYF,TGTGCCAGCAGTTATGCCGGGACTAGCGGAACAGATACGCAGTATTTT
TRBD2,TRBV5-1,.,TRBJ2-3,CASSLGLAGGTDTQYF,TGCGCCAGCAGCTTGGGCCTAGCGGGGGGCACAGATACGCAGTATTTT
TRBD1,TRBV6-4,.,TRBJ1-4,CASRPAGTAEKLFF,TGTGCCAGCAGGCCAGCCGGGACAGCCGAAAAACTGTTTTTT
.,TRBV5-1,.,TRBJ2-3,CASTPGTSTDTQYF,TGCGCCAGCACCCCCGGGACTAGCACAGATACGCAGTATTTT
TRBD1,TRBV6-2/TRBV6-3,.,TRBJ1-2,CASSMDRGYTF,TGTGCCAGCAGTATGGACAGGGGCTACACCTTC
TRBD2,TRBV7-6,.,TRBJ2-3,CASSLWPGGQADTQYF,TGTGCCAGCAGCTTATGGCCGGGGGGGCAGGCAGATACGCAGTATTTT
TRBD2,TRBV9,.,TRBJ2-7,CASSASGKNDEQYF,TGTGCCAGCAGCGCTAGCGGGAAGAACGACGAGCAGTACTTC
TRBD2,TRBV4-1,few,TRBJ2-7,CASSPSGSFYEQYF,TGCGCCAGCAGCCCTAGCGGGAGTTTTTACGAGCAGTACTTC
.,TRBV4-2,.,TRBJ1-6,CASSQGGARGYSPLHF,TGTGCCAGCAGCCAGGGGGGGGCGAGGGGGTATTCACCCCTCCACTTT
.,TRBV6-5,.,TRBJ2-7,CASATGTTYEQYF,TGTGCCAGTGCCACCGGGACAACCTACGAGCAGTACTTC
.,TRBV13,once,TRBJ1-1,CASSLGTRVISEAFF,TGTGCCAGCAGCTTAGGCACCAGGGTTATCTCTGAAGCTTTCTTT
TRBD2,TRBV18,.,TRBJ2-1,CASSPGTSGHDNEQFF,TGTGCCAGCTCGCCAGGTACTAGCGGGCATGACAATGAGCAGTTCTTC
TRBD1,TRBV6-6,.,TRBJ1-2,CASTHRGFVYGYTF,TGTGCCAGCACCCACAGGGGCTTTGTCTATGGCTACACCTTC
TRBD2,TRBV7-6,.,TRBJ2-1,CASSELAGESYNEQFF,TGTGCCAGCAGCGAACTAGCGGGAGAATCCTACAATGAGCAGTTCTTC
.,TRBV7-2,.,TRBJ1-5,CASSTDRDQPQHF,TGTGCCAGCAGCACCGACAGAGATCAGCCCCAGCATTTT
.,TRBV7-9,.,TRBJ2-2,CASSLVLRKKNTGELFF,TGTGCCAGCAGCTTAGTCCTGAGGAAAAAGAACACCGGGGAGCTGTTTTTT
TRBD1,TRBV6-5,.,TRBJ2-5,CASSSGQGVRETQYF,TGTGCCAGCAGTTCGGGACAGGGGGTTCGAGAGACCCAGTACTTC
TRBD1,TRBV7-8,.,TRBJ1-1,CASSLTLGQGRAEAFF,TGTGCCAGCAGCCTAACCCTAGGACAGGGAAGGGCTGAAGCTTTCTTT
TRBD2,TRBV29-1,.,TRBJ2-1,CSVEGTSGSVDEQFF,TGCAGCGTTGAAGGGACTAGCGGGAGTGTAGATGAGCAGTTCTTC
TRBD2,TRBV7-2,.,TRBJ2-5,CASSSLAGVETQYF,TGTGCCAGCAGCTCCTTAGCGGGGGTGGAGACCCAGTACTTC
.,TRBV3-1/TRBV3-2,.,TRBJ1-1,CASSQGTGSEAFF,TGTGCCAGCAGCCAAGGAACAGGGTCTGAAGCTTTCTTT
TRBD1,TRBV5-1,.,TRBJ1-1,CASSREQGARGTEAFF,TGCGCCAGCAGCAGAGAACAGGGGGCGCGGGGCACTGAAGCTTTCTTT
.,TRBV28,once,TRBJ2-7,CASSRDYEQYF,TGTGCCAGCAGCCGCGACTACGAGCAGTACTTC